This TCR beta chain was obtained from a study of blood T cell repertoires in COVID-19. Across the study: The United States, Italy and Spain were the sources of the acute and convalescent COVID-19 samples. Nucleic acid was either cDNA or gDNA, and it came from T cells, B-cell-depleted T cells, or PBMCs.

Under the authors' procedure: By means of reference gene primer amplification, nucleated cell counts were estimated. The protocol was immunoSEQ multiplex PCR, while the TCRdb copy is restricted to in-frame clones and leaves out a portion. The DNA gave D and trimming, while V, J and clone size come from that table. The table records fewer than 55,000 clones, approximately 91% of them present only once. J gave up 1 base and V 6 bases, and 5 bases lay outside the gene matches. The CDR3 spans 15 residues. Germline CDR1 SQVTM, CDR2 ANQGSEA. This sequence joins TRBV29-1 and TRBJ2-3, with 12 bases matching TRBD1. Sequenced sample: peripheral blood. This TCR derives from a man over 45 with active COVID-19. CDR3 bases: TGCAGCGTCAAAGGGACAGGGGGCGGCACAGATACGCAGTATTTT. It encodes CSVKGTGGGTDTQYF.